This entry is about one T cell receptor beta chain. The CDR3 loop spans 15 amino acids. CDR1 and CDR2 (germline): LNHDA, SQIVND (reference sequence). Unmatched junction bases numbered 6, after V lost 2 bases and J lost 8 bases. Measured with immunoSEQ multiplex PCR; TCRdb has only the in-frame clones, and not every one. The sample yields about 320,000 clones, 89% seen once. The sample originates from a study of blood T cell repertoires in COVID-19. Study context: Some COVID-19 samples were acute and others convalescent; all came from the United States, Italy and Spain.

This chain joins TRBV19 and TRBJ2-1; TRBD1 matches 10 bases. This receptor was obtained from a man between 60 and 75 years old who had recovered from COVID-19. The source material was PBMCs or T cells enriched from blood (not recorded which). In DNA form, the CDR3 reads TGTGCCAGTAGTATAACAAGACAGGGGGCTTATGAGCAGTTCTTC. Its translation: CASSITRQGAYEQFF.